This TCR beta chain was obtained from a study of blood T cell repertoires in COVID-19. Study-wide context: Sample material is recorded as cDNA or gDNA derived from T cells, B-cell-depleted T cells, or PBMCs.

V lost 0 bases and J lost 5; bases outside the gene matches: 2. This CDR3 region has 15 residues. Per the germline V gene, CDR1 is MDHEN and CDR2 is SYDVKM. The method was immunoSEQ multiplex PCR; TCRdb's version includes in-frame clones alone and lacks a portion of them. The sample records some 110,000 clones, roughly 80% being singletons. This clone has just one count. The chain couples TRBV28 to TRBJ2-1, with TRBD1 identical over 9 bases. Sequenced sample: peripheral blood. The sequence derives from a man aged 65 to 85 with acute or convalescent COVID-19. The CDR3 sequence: CASSLWDRGDNEQFF. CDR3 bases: TGTGCCAGCAGTTTATGGGACAGGGGAGACAATGAGCAGTTCTTC.